This T cell receptor (beta chain) was sequenced during a study of human T cells and chemical hapten exposure. Study-wide background: Sensitization was performed using 2% DPC on a roughly 2 cm by roughly 2 cm upper inner arm skin site.

About this clonotype itself: The antigen remains unidentified.

As to time point: patch test 3, about 24 weeks after DPC sensitization. This sample's treatment: therapeutic diphenylcyclopropenone sensitization with weekly scalp DPC. The germline gives CDR1 LGHNA, CDR2 YNFKEQ. V shed 3 bases, J shed 0 bases, and the junction held 7 bases outside the gene matches. The CDR3 runs to 16 residues. MiXCR, applied by TCRdb to the RACE reads, yields one record per CDR3 protein. This table holds around 130,000 distinct CDR3 sequences, about 11% found once. Study conclusions and caveats: TCRs at high frequency, those above 1 in 1000, did not change with DPC sensitization. Alopecia in the donors means their immune response may deviate from healthy people's.

This rearrangement joins TRBV4-2 to TRBJ1-1, with 7 bases lining up with TRBD1. The input for sequencing was whole blood, taken in connection with sensitization to the hapten diphenylcyclopropenone (DPC). This clonotype originated in a woman aged 45-65 years with alopecia areata. Some clones in this sample may be carry-over from other donors' samples. The CDR3 loop reads CASSHLTGAVNTEAFF. CDR3 nucleotides: TGTGCCAGCAGCCACTTAACAGGGGCCGTGAACACTGAAGCTTTCTTT.